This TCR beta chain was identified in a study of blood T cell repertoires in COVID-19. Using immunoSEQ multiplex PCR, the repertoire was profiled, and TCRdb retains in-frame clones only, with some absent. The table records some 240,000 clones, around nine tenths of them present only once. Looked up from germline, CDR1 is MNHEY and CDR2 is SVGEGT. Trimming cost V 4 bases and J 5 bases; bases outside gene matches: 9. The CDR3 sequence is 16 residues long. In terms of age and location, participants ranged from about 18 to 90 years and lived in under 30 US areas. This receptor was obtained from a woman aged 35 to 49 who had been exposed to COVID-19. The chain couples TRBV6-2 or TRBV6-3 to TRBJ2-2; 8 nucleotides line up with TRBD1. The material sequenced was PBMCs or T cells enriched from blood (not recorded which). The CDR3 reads CASSSVGQGRTGELFF. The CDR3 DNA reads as TGTGCCAGCAGTTCGGTTGGACAGGGAAGGACCGGGGAGCTGTTTTTT.